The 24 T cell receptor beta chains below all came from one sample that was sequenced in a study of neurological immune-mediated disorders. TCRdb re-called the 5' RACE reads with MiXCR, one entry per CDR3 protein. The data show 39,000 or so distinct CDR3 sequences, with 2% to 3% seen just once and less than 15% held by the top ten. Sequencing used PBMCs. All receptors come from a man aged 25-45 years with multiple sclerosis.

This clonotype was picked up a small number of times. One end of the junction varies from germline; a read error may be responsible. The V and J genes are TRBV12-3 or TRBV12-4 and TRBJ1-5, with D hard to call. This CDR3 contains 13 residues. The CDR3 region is CAGSFLDAYAQHF. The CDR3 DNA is TGTGCCGGCAGTTTTTTGGATGCATATGCCCAGCATTTT.

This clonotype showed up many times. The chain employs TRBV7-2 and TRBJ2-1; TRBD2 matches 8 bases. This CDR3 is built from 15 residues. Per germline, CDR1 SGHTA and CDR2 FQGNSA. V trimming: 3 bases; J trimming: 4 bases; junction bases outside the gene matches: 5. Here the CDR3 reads CASSFTSGTYNEQFF. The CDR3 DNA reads TGTGCCAGCAGCTTCACTAGCGGCACTTACAATGAGCAGTTCTTC. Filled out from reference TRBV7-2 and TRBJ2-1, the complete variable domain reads GAGVSQSPSNKVTEKGKDVELRCDPISGHTALYWYRQSLGQGLEFLIYFQGNSAPDKSGLPSDRFSAERTGGSVSTLTIQRTQQEDSAVYLCASSFTSGTYNEQFFGPGTRLTVL.

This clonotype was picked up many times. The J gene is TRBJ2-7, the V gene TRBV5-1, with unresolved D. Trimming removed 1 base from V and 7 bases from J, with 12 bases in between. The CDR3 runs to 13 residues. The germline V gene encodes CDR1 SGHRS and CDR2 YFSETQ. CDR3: CASSLRVGGEQYF. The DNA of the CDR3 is TGCGCCAGCAGCTTGCGAGTGGGCGGAGAGCAGTACTTC. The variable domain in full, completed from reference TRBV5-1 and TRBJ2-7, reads KAGVTQTPRYLIKTRGQQVTLSCSPISGHRSVSWYQQTPGQGLQFLFEYFSETQRNKGNFPGRFSGRQFSNSRSEMNVSTLELGDSALYLCASSLRVGGEQYFGPGTRLTVT.

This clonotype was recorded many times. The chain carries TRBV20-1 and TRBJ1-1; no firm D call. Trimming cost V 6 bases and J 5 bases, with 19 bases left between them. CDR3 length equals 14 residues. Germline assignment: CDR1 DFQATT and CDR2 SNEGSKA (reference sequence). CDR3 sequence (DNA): TGCAGTGCCGATACTTATAATGAAGGGACTGAAGCTTTCTTT. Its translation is CSADTYNEGTEAFF.

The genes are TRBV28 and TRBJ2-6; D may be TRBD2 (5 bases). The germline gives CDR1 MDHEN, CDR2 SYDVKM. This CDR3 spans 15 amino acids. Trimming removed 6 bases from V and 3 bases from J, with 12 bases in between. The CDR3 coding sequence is TGTGCCAGCAGCCCTCGGGGATTTGGGGCCAACGTCCTGACTTTC. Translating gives CASSPRGFGANVLTF. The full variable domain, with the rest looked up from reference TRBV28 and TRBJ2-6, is DVKVTQSSRYLVKRTGEKVFLECVQDMDHENMFWYRQDPGLGLRLIYFSYDVKMKEKGDIPEGYSVSREKKERFSLILESASTNQTSMYLCASSPRGFGANVLTFGAGSRLTVL.

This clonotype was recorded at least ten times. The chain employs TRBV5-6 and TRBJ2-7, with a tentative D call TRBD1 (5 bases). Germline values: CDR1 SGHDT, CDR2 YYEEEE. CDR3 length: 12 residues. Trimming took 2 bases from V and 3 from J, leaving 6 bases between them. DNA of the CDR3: TGTGCCAGCAGCTTAGGGGTCTACGAGCAGTACTTC. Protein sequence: CASSLGVYEQYF. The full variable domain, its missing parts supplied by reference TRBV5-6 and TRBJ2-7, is DAGVTQSPTHLIKTRGQQVTLRCSPKSGHDTVSWYQQALGQGPQFIFQYYEEEERQRGNFPDRFSGHQFPNYSSELNVNALLLGDSALYLCASSLGVYEQYFGPGTRLTVT.

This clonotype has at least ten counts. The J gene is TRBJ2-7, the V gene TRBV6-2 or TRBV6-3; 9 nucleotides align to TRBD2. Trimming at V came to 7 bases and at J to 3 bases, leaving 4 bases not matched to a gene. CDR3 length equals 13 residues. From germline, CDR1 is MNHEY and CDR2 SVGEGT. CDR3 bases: TGTGCCAGCAATCTAGCGGGGAGCTACGAGCAGTACTTC. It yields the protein CASNLAGSYEQYF.

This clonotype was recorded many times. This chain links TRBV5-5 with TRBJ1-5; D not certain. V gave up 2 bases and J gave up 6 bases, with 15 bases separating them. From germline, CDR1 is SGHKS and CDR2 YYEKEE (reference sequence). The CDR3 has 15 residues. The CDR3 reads CASSLFPRKGQPQHF. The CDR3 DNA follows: TGTGCCAGCAGCTTATTCCCCCGAAAGGGTCAGCCCCAGCATTTT.

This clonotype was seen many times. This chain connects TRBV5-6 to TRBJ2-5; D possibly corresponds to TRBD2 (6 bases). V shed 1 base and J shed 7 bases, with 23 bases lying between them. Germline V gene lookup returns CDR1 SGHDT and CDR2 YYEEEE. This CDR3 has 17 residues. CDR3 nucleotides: TGTGCCAGCAGCTTGAGGGAGAGGGGAGGTTTTCGCGGGACCCAGTACTTC. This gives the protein CASSLRERGGFRGTQYF.

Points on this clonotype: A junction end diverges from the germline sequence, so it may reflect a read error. CDR3 DNA: TGCAGTGCTAGAGTCCCGGGACTAACGGGGCAGTTGTTC. Protein product: CSARVPGLTGQLF. The chain has TRBV20-1 and TRBJ2-1, with 7 bases lining up with TRBD2. CDR1 is DFQATT and CDR2 is SNEGSKA in the germline V gene (reference sequence). This CDR3 contains 13 residues.

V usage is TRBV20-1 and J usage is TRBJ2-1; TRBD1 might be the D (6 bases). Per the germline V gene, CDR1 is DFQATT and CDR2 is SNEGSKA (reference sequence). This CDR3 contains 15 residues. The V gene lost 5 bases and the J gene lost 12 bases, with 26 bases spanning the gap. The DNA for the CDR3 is TGCAGTGCTCAGCCCGGAACAGGGTCGTTTGGTGTGCAGTTCTTC. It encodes CSAQPGTGSFGVQFF.

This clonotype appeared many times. CDR3 amino acids: CASSPPANEQFF. In DNA form, the CDR3 reads TGTGCCAGCAGCCCCCCAGCTAATGAGCAGTTCTTC. The rearrangement links TRBV7-2 to TRBJ2-1; D is undetermined. This CDR3 spans 12 amino acids. Trimming cost V 5 bases and J 7 bases, with 9 bases left between them. Germline V gene lookup returns CDR1 SGHTA and CDR2 FQGNSA.

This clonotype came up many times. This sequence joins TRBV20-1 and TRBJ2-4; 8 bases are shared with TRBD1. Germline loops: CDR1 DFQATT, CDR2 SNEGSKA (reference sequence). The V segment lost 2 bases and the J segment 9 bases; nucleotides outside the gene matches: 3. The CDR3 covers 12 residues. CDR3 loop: CSARFGTGIQYF. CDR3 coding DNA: TGCAGTGCTAGATTCGGGACAGGCATTCAGTACTTC.

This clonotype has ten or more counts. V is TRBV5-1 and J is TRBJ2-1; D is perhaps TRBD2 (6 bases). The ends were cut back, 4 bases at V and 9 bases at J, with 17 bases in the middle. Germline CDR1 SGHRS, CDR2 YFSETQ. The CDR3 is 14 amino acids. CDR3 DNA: TGCGCCAGCAGCCGCTCCGGGGGAGAGGGTGAGCAGTTCTTC. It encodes CASSRSGGEGEQFF.

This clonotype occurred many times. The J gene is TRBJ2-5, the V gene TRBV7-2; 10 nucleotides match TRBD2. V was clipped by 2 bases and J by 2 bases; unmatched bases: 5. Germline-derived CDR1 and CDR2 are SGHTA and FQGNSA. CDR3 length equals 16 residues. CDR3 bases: TGTGCCAGCAGCTTATCGGGACTAGCGCCTCAAGAGACCCAGTACTTC. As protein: CASSLSGLAPQETQYF.

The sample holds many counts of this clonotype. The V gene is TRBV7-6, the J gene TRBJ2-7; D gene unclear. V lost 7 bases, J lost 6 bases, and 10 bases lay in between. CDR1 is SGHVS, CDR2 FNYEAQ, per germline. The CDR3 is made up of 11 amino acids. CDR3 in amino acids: CASTLRSEQYF. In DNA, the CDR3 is TGTGCCAGCACCCTTCGGAGCGAGCAGTACTTC.

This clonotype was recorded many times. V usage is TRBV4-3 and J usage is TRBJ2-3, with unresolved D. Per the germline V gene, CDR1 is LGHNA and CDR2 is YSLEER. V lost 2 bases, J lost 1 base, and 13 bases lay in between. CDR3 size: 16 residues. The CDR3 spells CASSQTSPIRTDTQYF. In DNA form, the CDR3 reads TGCGCCAGCAGCCAAACCAGTCCTATACGCACAGATACGCAGTATTTT.

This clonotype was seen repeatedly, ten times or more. This CDR3 reads CASSQDFTQGQETQYF. CDR3 bases: TGCGCCAGCAGCCAAGATTTCACGCAGGGCCAAGAGACCCAGTACTTC. V and J are TRBV4-1 and TRBJ2-5, with a tentative D call TRBD1 (5 bases). Germline CDR1 MGHRA, CDR2 YSYEKL. The CDR3 extends over 16 amino acids. V lost 0 bases and J 1 base, leaving 12 bases between the germline ends.

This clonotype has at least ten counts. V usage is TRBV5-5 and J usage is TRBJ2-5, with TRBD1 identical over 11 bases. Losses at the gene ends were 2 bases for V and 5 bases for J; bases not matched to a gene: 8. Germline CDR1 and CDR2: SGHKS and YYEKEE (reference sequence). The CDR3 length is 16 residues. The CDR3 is CASSFRTGGLAETQYF. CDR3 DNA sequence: TGTGCCAGCAGCTTCCGGACAGGGGGCCTAGCGGAGACCCAGTACTTC.

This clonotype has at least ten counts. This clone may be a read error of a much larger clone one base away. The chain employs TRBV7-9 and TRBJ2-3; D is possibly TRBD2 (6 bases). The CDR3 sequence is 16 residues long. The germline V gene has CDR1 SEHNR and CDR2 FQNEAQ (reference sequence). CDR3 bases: TGTGCCAGCAGCTTAGGTACTAGCTATTACGGAGATACGAAGTATTTT. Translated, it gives CASSLGTSYYGDTKYF.

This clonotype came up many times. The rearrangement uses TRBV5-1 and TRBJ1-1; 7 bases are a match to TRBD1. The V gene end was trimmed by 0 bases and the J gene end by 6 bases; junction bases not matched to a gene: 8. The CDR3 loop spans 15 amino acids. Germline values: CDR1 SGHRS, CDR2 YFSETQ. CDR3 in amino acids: CASSLDGRGFAEAFF. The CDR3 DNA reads TGCGCCAGCAGCTTGGATGGCAGGGGGTTTGCTGAAGCTTTCTTT.

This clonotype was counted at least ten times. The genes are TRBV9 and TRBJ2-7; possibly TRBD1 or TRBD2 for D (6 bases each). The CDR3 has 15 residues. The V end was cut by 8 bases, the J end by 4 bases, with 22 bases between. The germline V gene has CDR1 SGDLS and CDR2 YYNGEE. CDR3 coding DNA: TGTGCCAGTGGCCGGGGCGGGACAACTGTTTACGAGCAGTACTTC. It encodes CASGRGGTTVYEQYF.

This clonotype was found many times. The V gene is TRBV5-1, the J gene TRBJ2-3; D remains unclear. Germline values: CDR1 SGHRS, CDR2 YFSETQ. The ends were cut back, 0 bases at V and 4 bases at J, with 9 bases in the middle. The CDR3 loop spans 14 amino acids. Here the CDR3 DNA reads TGCGCCAGCAGCTTGGAGGCGGCACCAGATACGCAGTATTTT. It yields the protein CASSLEAAPDTQYF.

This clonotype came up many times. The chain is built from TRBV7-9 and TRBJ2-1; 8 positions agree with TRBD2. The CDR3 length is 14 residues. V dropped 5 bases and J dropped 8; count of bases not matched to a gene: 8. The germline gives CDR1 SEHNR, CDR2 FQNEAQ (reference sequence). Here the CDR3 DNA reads TGTGCCAGCAGCGCGGGACTAGGGTTCCATGAGCAGTTCTTC. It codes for CASSAGLGFHEQFF.